This T cell receptor beta chain was found in a study of low-dose radiotherapy and immunotherapy resistance in tumors. Background on the study: Members of Cohort 1 were treated with 0.5 Gy per fraction every 2 weeks. The prescribed total PTV dose was 6.5 Gy. In Cohort 2, 1 Gy per fraction was delivered every two weeks, for a total of 13 Gy over 26 weeks.

Priming of first-strand cDNA relied on TRAV- and TRBV-specific primers (covering alpha and beta chains). TCRs were put through approximately 20 PCR cycles of amplification with Phusion. A constant-region primer and the V-primer adapter served as the primer pair. Amplification (by in vitro transcription) was performed on isolated mRNA. TCRdb fed the reads into MiXCR, producing one record per CDR3 protein. The sample carries about 9,800 distinct CDR3 sequences, around 72% recorded once. Along with nivolumab and ipilimumab, donors received aspirin, low-dose cyclophosphamide and low-dose radiotherapy. The receptor was derived from a human donor with advanced metastatic prostate, ovarian, gallbladder or colorectal cancer (not recorded which). This table probably holds off-target reads from a library built for another chain.

For the CDR3, the DNA is TGTGCCATCAGTGACTTAGCTTCCCCCCAAGAGACCCAGTACTTC. This translates into CAISDLASPQETQYF. The J gene is TRBJ2-5, the V gene TRBV10-3; no clear D gene. The V end was cut by 3 bases, the J end by 1 base, with 12 bases between. This CDR3 contains 15 residues. Germline CDR1 is ENHRY and CDR2 is SYGVKD.